These T cell receptor beta chains were read from a single sample in a study of cytomegalovirus exposure and HLA in healthy donors. Repertoires were generated with immunoSEQ multiplex PCR, while TCRdb's copy carries only in-frame clones and drops some. Seen in this sample are about 200,000 clones; the ten most common clones hold approximately 0.74%. Sequencing used PBMCs. Source of these receptors: a boy between 10 and 17 years old in good health and CMV-seronegative. Each CDR3 is given with its conserved first and last residue. The D gene is left open where the match is weak.

J gene: TRBJ1-1; V gene: TRBV19; D gene: NA; CDR3 protein: CATNQGGQASRTEAFF; CDR3 DNA: TGTGCCACCAATCAAGGGGGTCAGGCCTCTCGGACTGAAGCTTTCTTT
J gene: TRBJ2-3; V gene: TRBV7-9; D gene: NA; CDR3 protein: CASSLGGVADTQYF; CDR3 DNA: TGTGCCAGCAGCTTAGGGGGGGTTGCGGATACGCAGTATTTT
J gene: TRBJ2-7; V gene: TRBV5-1; D gene: TRBD1; CDR3 protein: CASSLARTGNYEQYF; CDR3 DNA: TGCGCCAGCAGCTTGGCCCGGACAGGCAATTACGAGCAGTACTTC
J gene: TRBJ1-2; V gene: TRBV28; D gene: TRBD1; CDR3 protein: CASEPNRGPNYGYTF; CDR3 DNA: TGTGCCAGCGAACCCAACAGGGGGCCAAACTATGGCTACACCTTC
J gene: TRBJ2-3; V gene: TRBV18; D gene: TRBD1; CDR3 protein: CASSPRTGGTDTQYF; CDR3 DNA: TGTGCCAGCTCACCTAGGACAGGGGGAACAGATACGCAGTATTTT
J gene: TRBJ1-1; V gene: TRBV5-5; D gene: NA; CDR3 protein: CASSLVPENTEAFF; CDR3 DNA: TGTGCCAGCAGCTTGGTGCCAGAGAACACTGAAGCTTTCTTT
J gene: TRBJ2-1; V gene: TRBV5-1; D gene: TRBD2; CDR3 protein: CASSWKGPSGAYNEQFF; CDR3 DNA: TGCGCCAGCAGCTGGAAGGGCCCTAGCGGGGCATACAATGAGCAGTTCTTC
J gene: TRBJ1-2; V gene: TRBV6-1; D gene: NA; CDR3 protein: CASGELYGYTF; CDR3 DNA: TGTGCCAGCGGGGAGCTATATGGCTACACCTTC
J gene: TRBJ1-2; V gene: TRBV15; D gene: NA; CDR3 protein: CATSRPMSGYTF; CDR3 DNA: TGTGCCACCAGCAGGCCCATGAGCGGCTACACCTTC
J gene: TRBJ2-1; V gene: TRBV19; D gene: NA; CDR3 protein: CASSALVTPYNEQFF; CDR3 DNA: TGTGCCAGTAGTGCTTTGGTGACTCCATACAATGAGCAGTTCTTC
J gene: TRBJ1-3; V gene: TRBV11-2; D gene: TRBD1; CDR3 protein: CASSERGLGNTIYF; CDR3 DNA: TGTGCCAGCAGTGAGAGGGGGCTCGGAAACACCATATATTTT
J gene: TRBJ2-1; V gene: TRBV7-9; D gene: NA; CDR3 protein: CASSLKLGTNEQFF; CDR3 DNA: TGTGCCAGCAGCCTCAAACTAGGTACCAATGAGCAGTTCTTC
J gene: TRBJ1-2; V gene: TRBV19; D gene: TRBD1; CDR3 protein: CATAPGTGGNYGYTF; CDR3 DNA: TGTGCCACTGCCCCGGGGACAGGGGGCAACTATGGCTACACCTTC
J gene: TRBJ2-7; V gene: TRBV30; D gene: NA; CDR3 protein: CAWSVQWGAGPKAYEQYF; CDR3 DNA: TGTGCCTGGAGTGTACAATGGGGTGCGGGCCCCAAGGCCTACGAGCAGTACTTC
J gene: TRBJ2-7; V gene: TRBV28; D gene: TRBD1; CDR3 protein: CASRLQGAFYEQYF; CDR3 DNA: TGTGCCAGCAGACTGCAGGGGGCGTTCTACGAGCAGTACTTC
J gene: TRBJ2-7; V gene: TRBV7-3; D gene: NA; CDR3 protein: CASSLQASGEQYF; CDR3 DNA: TGTGCCAGCAGCTTACAGGCTTCCGGCGAGCAGTACTTC
J gene: TRBJ2-7; V gene: TRBV4-1; D gene: TRBD1; CDR3 protein: CASTPGTGSDEQYF; CDR3 DNA: TGCGCCAGCACTCCAGGGACAGGGAGCGACGAGCAGTACTTC
J gene: TRBJ1-6; V gene: TRBV7-3; D gene: NA; CDR3 protein: CASSYPGGTGSPLHF; CDR3 DNA: TGTGCCAGCAGCTACCCGGGAGGGACGGGTTCACCCCTCCACTTT
J gene: TRBJ1-5; V gene: TRBV10-3; D gene: NA; CDR3 protein: CAVGGDYQPQHF; CDR3 DNA: TGTGCCGTCGGCGGGGACTATCAGCCCCAGCATTTT
J gene: TRBJ1-6; V gene: TRBV19; D gene: TRBD1; CDR3 protein: CASRGGQTPYNSPLHF; CDR3 DNA: TGTGCCAGTCGAGGGGGCCAAACCCCATATAATTCACCCCTCCACTTT
J gene: TRBJ2-1; V gene: TRBV7-8; D gene: TRBD2; CDR3 protein: CASSFRGGKMDEQFF; CDR3 DNA: TGTGCCAGCAGCTTCCGGGGGGGGAAAATGGATGAGCAGTTCTTC
J gene: TRBJ1-1; V gene: TRBV7-6; D gene: TRBD1; CDR3 protein: CASSTRQGREVMNTEAFF; CDR3 DNA: TGTGCCAGCAGCACTAGACAGGGGAGGGAGGTGATGAACACTGAAGCTTTCTTT
J gene: TRBJ1-2; V gene: TRBV2; D gene: NA; CDR3 protein: CASSEGPGYGYTF; CDR3 DNA: TGTGCCAGCAGTGAAGGACCCGGGTATGGCTACACCTTC
J gene: TRBJ1-4; V gene: TRBV4-1; D gene: NA; CDR3 protein: CASSQEKGANEKLFF; CDR3 DNA: TGCGCCAGCAGCCAAGAGAAGGGGGCTAATGAAAAACTGTTTTTT
J gene: TRBJ2-7; V gene: TRBV4-2; D gene: TRBD2; CDR3 protein: CASSHGGLGLATLPIEQYF; CDR3 DNA: TGTGCCAGCAGCCATGGAGGGCTCGGACTAGCGACCCTCCCAATCGAGCAGTACTTC
J gene: TRBJ2-2; V gene: TRBV5-1; D gene: NA; CDR3 protein: CASSLAVGQSTGELFF; CDR3 DNA: TGCGCCAGCAGCTTGGCGGTTGGGCAGAGCACCGGGGAGCTGTTTTTT
J gene: TRBJ1-1; V gene: TRBV6-5; D gene: NA; CDR3 protein: CASSFTGLNTEAFF; CDR3 DNA: TGTGCCAGCAGTTTTACAGGACTGAACACTGAAGCTTTCTTT
J gene: TRBJ1-1; V gene: TRBV2; D gene: NA; CDR3 protein: CASRLTGYGTEAFF; CDR3 DNA: TGTGCCAGCAGGCTTACAGGGTATGGCACTGAAGCTTTCTTT
J gene: TRBJ2-7; V gene: TRBV5-6; D gene: TRBD2; CDR3 protein: CASSLSSGGASYEQYF; CDR3 DNA: TGTGCCAGCAGCTTATCTAGCGGGGGGGCCTCCTACGAGCAGTACTTC
J gene: TRBJ1-3; V gene: TRBV9; D gene: NA; CDR3 protein: CASSVDGAYSGNTIYF; CDR3 DNA: TGTGCCAGCAGCGTAGATGGAGCTTACTCTGGAAACACCATATATTTT
J gene: TRBJ1-2; V gene: TRBV23-1; D gene: NA; CDR3 protein: CASSRAYGYTF; CDR3 DNA: TGCGCCAGCAGTCGGGCGTATGGCTACACCTTC
J gene: TRBJ1-2; V gene: TRBV19; D gene: NA; CDR3 protein: CASSIRGSYGYTF; CDR3 DNA: TGTGCCAGTAGTATTAGGGGGTCGTATGGCTACACCTTC
J gene: TRBJ1-4; V gene: TRBV15; D gene: NA; CDR3 protein: CATSRDTGVEKLFF; CDR3 DNA: TGTGCCACCAGCAGAGATACCGGTGTGGAAAAACTGTTTTTT
J gene: TRBJ2-7; V gene: TRBV11-2; D gene: TRBD1; CDR3 protein: CASSHTGTGSYEQYF; CDR3 DNA: TGTGCCAGCAGCCATACCGGGACAGGGTCCTACGAGCAGTACTTC
J gene: TRBJ2-7; V gene: TRBV10-3; D gene: TRBD1; CDR3 protein: CAISPGQDYEQYF; CDR3 DNA: TGTGCCATCAGTCCGGGACAGGACTACGAGCAGTACTTC
J gene: TRBJ2-7; V gene: TRBV10-3; D gene: TRBD1; CDR3 protein: CAISESKTGGDEQYF; CDR3 DNA: TGTGCTATCAGTGAGTCGAAGACAGGGGGGGACGAGCAGTACTTC
J gene: TRBJ2-7; V gene: TRBV5-1; D gene: NA; CDR3 protein: CASSVFPSYEQYF; CDR3 DNA: TGCGCCAGCAGCGTTTTCCCTTCCTACGAGCAGTACTTC